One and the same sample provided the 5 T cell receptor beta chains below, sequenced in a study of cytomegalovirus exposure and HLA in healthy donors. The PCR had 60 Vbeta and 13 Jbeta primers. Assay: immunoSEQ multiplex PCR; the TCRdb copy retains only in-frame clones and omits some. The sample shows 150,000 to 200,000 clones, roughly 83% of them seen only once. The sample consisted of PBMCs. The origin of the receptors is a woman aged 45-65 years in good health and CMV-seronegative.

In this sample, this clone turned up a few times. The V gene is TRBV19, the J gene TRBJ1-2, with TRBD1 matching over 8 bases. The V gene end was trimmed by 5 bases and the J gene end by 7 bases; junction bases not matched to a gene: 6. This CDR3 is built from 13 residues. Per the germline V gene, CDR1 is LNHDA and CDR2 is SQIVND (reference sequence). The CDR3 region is CASSWDRMGGYTF. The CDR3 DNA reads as TGTGCCAGTAGTTGGGACAGGATGGGTGGCTACACCTTC.

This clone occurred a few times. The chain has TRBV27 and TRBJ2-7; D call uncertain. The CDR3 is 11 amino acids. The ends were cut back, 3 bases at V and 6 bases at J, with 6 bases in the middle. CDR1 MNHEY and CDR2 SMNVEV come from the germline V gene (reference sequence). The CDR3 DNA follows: TGTGCCAGCAGTTTTGGGCCCGAGCAGTACTTC. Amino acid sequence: CASSFGPEQYF.

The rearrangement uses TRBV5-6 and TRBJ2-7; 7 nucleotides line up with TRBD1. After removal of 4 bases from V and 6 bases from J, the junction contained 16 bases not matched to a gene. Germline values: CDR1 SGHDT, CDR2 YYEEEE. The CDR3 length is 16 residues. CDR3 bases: TGTGCCAGCAGCCTGGGGGTGAGGGGGCGATGGATCGAGCAGTACTTC. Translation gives CASSLGVRGRWIEQYF.

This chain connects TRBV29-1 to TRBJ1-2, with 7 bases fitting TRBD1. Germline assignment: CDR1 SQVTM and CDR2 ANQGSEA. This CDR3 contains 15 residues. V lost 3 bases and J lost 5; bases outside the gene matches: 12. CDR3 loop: CSVDIRDSTSYGYTF. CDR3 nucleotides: TGCAGCGTTGATATCCGGGACAGCACATCATATGGCTACACCTTC.

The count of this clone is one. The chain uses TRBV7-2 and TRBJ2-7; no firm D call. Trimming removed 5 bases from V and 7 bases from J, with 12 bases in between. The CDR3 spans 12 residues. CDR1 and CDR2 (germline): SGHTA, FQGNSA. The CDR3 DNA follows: TGTGCCAGCAGCCTCAGTGGGCTTGAGCAGTACTTC. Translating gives CASSLSGLEQYF. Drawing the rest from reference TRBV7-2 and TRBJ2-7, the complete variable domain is GAGVSQSPSNKVTEKGKDVELRCDPISGHTALYWYRQSLGQGLEFLIYFQGNSAPDKSGLPSDRFSAERTGGSVSTLTIQRTQQEDSAVYLCASSLSGLEQYFGPGTRLTVT.